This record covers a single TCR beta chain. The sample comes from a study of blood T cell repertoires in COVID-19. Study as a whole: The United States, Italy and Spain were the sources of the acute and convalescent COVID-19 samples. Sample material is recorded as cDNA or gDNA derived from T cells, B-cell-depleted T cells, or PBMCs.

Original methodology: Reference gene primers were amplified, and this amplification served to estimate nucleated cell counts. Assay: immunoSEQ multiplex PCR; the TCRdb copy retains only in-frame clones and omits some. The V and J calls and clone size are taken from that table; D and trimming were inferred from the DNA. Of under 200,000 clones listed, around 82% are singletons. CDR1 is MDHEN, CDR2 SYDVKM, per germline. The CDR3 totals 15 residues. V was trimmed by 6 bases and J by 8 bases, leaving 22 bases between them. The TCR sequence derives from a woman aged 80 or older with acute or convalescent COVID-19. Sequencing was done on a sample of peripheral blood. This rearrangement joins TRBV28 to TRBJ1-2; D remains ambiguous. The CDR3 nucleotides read TGTGCCAGCAGCCCACCGGTCCAGATCACGGGGGGCTACACCTTC. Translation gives CASSPPVQITGGYTF.